This is a list of T cell receptor beta chains from one sample in a study of blood T cell repertoires in COVID-19. Assay used: immunoSEQ multiplex PCR; TCRdb lists only in-frame clones, some missing. The table shows a few hundred thousand clones, with 86% occurring only once. The sample consisted of PBMCs or T cells enriched from blood (not recorded which). The receptor source for this set is a man aged 30 to 45 who had recovered from COVID-19. Both conserved end residues are part of each CDR3. Fields, in order: J gene, V gene, CDR3 protein.

TRBJ2-7,TRBV19,CASRDSGTASYEQYF
TRBJ1-5,TRBV6-5,CASRAGQGRPQHF
TRBJ1-2,TRBV10-3,CAISGQDYGYTF
TRBJ1-3,TRBV21-1,CASSKVSLRTGALRVSGNTIYF
TRBJ1-3,TRBV19,CASSWPNSGNTIYF
TRBJ1-2,TRBV6-4,CASSGSTGSHGYTF
TRBJ2-3,TRBV4-2,CASSHQRTDTQYF
TRBJ2-1,TRBV30,CAWAPSKRGVNNEQFF
TRBJ2-1,TRBV6-6,CASSSGTGDEQFF
TRBJ2-1,TRBV19,CASDETGHNEQFF